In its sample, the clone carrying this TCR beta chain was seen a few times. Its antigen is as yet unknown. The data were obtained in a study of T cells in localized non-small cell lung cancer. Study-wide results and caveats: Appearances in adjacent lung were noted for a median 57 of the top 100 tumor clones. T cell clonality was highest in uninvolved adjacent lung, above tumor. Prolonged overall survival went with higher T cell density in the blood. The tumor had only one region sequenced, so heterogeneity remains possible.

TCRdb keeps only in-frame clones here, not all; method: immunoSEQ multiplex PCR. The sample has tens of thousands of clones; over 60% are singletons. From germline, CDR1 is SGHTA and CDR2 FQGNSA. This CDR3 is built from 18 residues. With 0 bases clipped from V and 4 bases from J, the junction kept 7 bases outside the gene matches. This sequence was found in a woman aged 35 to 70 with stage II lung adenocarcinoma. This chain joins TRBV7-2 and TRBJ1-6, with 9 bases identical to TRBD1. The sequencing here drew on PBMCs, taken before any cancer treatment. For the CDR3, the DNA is TGTGCCAGCAGCTTAGCCGCAGAACAGGGGGCTTATAATTCACCCCTCCACTTT. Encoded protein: CASSLAAEQGAYNSPLHF. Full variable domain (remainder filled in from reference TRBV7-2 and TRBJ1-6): GAGVSQSPSNKVTEKGKDVELRCDPISGHTALYWYRQSLGQGLEFLIYFQGNSAPDKSGLPSDRFSAERTGGSVSTLTIQRTQQEDSAVYLCASSLAAEQGAYNSPLHFGNGTRLTVT.